These 20 T cell receptor beta chains originate from one sample sequenced in a study of cytomegalovirus exposure and HLA in healthy donors. With 60 Vbeta and 13 Jbeta primers, the PCR was carried out. Clones were sequenced by immunoSEQ multiplex PCR, and TCRdb holds only the in-frame ones, with some missing. The sample lists about 180,000 clones; just over 75% were seen once. What was sequenced was PBMCs. The source of these receptors is a man between 18 and 35 years old in good health and CMV-seronegative.

In its sample, this clone was seen a few times. The V gene is TRBV19, the J gene TRBJ2-7; 9 bases map to TRBD1. Trimming at V came to 1 base and at J to 2 bases, leaving 3 bases not matched to a gene. CDR1 is LNHDA and CDR2 is SQIVND in the germline V gene (reference sequence). The length of the CDR3 is 15 residues. CDR3 coding DNA: TGTGCCAGTAGTATAGGGGGACAGGGTCCCTACGAGCAGTACTTC. It yields the protein CASSIGGQGPYEQYF.

The CDR3 region has the DNA TGTGCCAGCAGTGACAGGGGACACCATAATTCACCCCTCCACTTT. This sequence encodes CASSDRGHHNSPLHF. The rearrangement uses TRBV6-7 and TRBJ1-6, with TRBD1 matching over 8 bases. TRBV6-7 is an ORF, and what it does is uncertain. Losses at the gene ends were 5 bases for V and 5 bases for J; bases not matched to a gene: 5. The length of the CDR3 is 15 residues.

The chain links TRBV7-9 to TRBJ2-3; 15 bases fit TRBD2. This CDR3 spans 16 amino acids. The germline V gene has CDR1 SEHNR and CDR2 FQNEAQ (reference sequence). Trimming removed 5 bases from V and 4 bases from J; junction bases left unmatched: 4. CDR3 amino acids: CASSHGLAGGADTQYF. The DNA of the CDR3 is TGTGCCAGCAGCCACGGACTAGCGGGAGGGGCAGATACGCAGTATTTT.

The chain links TRBV7-2 to TRBJ2-6, with TRBD1 matching over 8 bases. With V trimmed by 6 bases and J by 4 bases, 5 bases remained unmatched. The germline V gene encodes CDR1 SGHTA and CDR2 FQGNSA. The CDR3 consists of 15 residues. The CDR3 nucleotides are TGTGCCAGCAGACGGACAGGGACGGGGGCCAACGTCCTGACTTTC. Translation: CASRRTGTGANVLTF. Variable domain in full (rest from reference TRBV7-2 and TRBJ2-6): GAGVSQSPSNKVTEKGKDVELRCDPISGHTALYWYRQSLGQGLEFLIYFQGNSAPDKSGLPSDRFSAERTGGSVSTLTIQRTQQEDSAVYLCASRRTGTGANVLTFGAGSRLTVL.

This chain connects TRBV6-6 to TRBJ2-2; 8 nucleotides align to TRBD1. V lost 5 bases and J lost 4; bases outside the gene matches: 3. CDR3 length: 14 residues. Germline CDR1 reads MNHNY; CDR2 reads SVGAGI (reference sequence). In nucleotides, the CDR3 is TGTGCCAGCAGTACAACAGGGGGCACCGGGGAGCTGTTTTTT. Translated: CASSTTGGTGELFF.

This chain joins TRBV19 and TRBJ2-2; no reliable D call. CDR3 length: 14 residues. In germline, CDR1 is LNHDA, CDR2 SQIVND (reference sequence). Trimming removed 1 base at V and 5 bases at J, with 8 bases between. CDR3 in DNA: TGTGCCAGTAGTATAGGGCATTGGACCGGGGAGCTGTTTTTT. It yields the protein CASSIGHWTGELFF.

V gene TRBV13 combines with J gene TRBJ2-5, with D unclear. The DNA end is more similar to TRBJ2-7, so the J call may be wrong. Germline values: CDR1 PRHDT, CDR2 FYEKMQ (reference sequence). This CDR3 comprises 12 residues. The CDR3 region is CASSFRDSEQYF. In nucleotides, the CDR3 is TGTGCCAGCAGCTTTCGAGACTCCGAGCAGTACTTC.

The chain joins TRBV19 to TRBJ1-1; 8 nucleotides line up with TRBD1. The CDR3 spans 17 residues. Germline V lookup: CDR1 LNHDA, CDR2 SQIVND (reference sequence). The V segment lost 5 bases and the J segment 4 bases; nucleotides outside the gene matches: 15. For the CDR3, the DNA is TGTGCCAGTAGTGAAGTGGGCAGGGGGCTATATGGCACTGAAGCTTTCTTT. It is translated as CASSEVGRGLYGTEAFF. The entire variable domain, with the rest obtained from reference TRBV19 and TRBJ1-1, is as follows: DGGITQSPKYLFRKEGQNVTLSCEQNLNHDAMYWYRQDPGQGLRLIYYSQIVNDFQKGDIAEGYSVSREKKESFPLTVTSAQKNPTAFYLCASSEVGRGLYGTEAFFGQGTRLTVV.

The chain uses TRBV7-9 and TRBJ1-2; 9 nucleotides line up with TRBD1. CDR3 length equals 16 residues. After removal of 1 base from V and 2 bases from J, the junction contained 5 bases not matched to a gene. Looked up from germline, CDR1 is SEHNR and CDR2 is FQNEAQ (reference sequence). CDR3 in DNA: TGTGCCAGCAGCTTAGAGGGGACAGGGAGAAACTATGGCTACACCTTC. This gives the protein CASSLEGTGRNYGYTF.

The rearrangement links TRBV25-1 to TRBJ2-7; the match to TRBD2 covers 10 bases. CDR3 length: 15 residues. CDR1 MGHDK and CDR2 SYGVNS come from the germline V gene. V lost 5 bases, J lost 0 bases, and 4 bases stayed unmatched. CDR3 sequence (DNA): TGTGCCAGCAGTTTTAGGACTAGCGGCTCCTACGAGCAGTACTTC. It encodes CASSFRTSGSYEQYF.

CDR3 protein: CASRDSFSGNTIYF. The CDR3 DNA is TGCGCCAGTCGGGACAGCTTCTCTGGAAACACCATATATTTT. The gene calls are TRBV5-1 and TRBJ1-3, with 7 bases lining up with TRBD1. This CDR3 spans 14 amino acids. Germline V gene sequence: CDR1 SGHRS, CDR2 YFSETQ. The V segment lost 8 bases and the J segment 0 bases; nucleotides outside the gene matches: 5.

The V and J genes are TRBV30 and TRBJ2-2; TRBD1 matches at 8 bases. Looked up from germline, CDR1 is GTSNPN and CDR2 is SVGIG (reference sequence). The junction had 14 bases not matched to a gene; V was cut back by 4 bases and J by 4 bases. The CDR3 totals 17 residues. The CDR3 spells CAWTTGQVFLSTGELFF. CDR3 in DNA: TGTGCCTGGACTACGGGACAGGTCTTTTTATCCACCGGGGAGCTGTTTTTT.

This clone was counted once. This chain uses TRBV7-2 with TRBJ2-6; 8 positions match TRBD1. CDR1 and CDR2 from the germline V gene are SGHTA and FQGNSA. The CDR3 spans 17 residues. The V gene end was trimmed by 5 bases and the J gene end by 0 bases; junction bases not matched to a gene: 6. For the CDR3, the DNA is TGTGCCAGCAGCGTAACAGGGGGGAGCTCTGGGGCCAACGTCCTGACTTTC. Translating gives CASSVTGGSSGANVLTF.

The rearrangement uses TRBV5-1 and TRBJ2-7; 8 nucleotides match TRBD1. The length of the CDR3 is 15 residues. V was clipped by 4 bases and J by 7 bases; unmatched bases: 13. CDR1 and CDR2 (germline): SGHRS, YFSETQ. CDR3 in amino acids: CASSPKPGTGGEQYF. CDR3 bases: TGCGCCAGCAGCCCCAAACCCGGGACAGGAGGGGAGCAGTACTTC.

The V call is TRBV7-2, the J call TRBJ1-2; tentatively, D is TRBD1 (6 bases). V was pared by 4 bases and J by 2 bases, with 23 bases between. This CDR3 has 18 residues. Germline CDR1 and CDR2: SGHTA and FQGNSA. CDR3 protein: CASSSQGRGVLPNYGYTF. As DNA, the CDR3 is TGTGCCAGCAGCTCACAGGGTAGGGGCGTCCTGCCCAACTATGGCTACACCTTC.

The V call is TRBV9, the J call TRBJ1-2, with 8 positions matching TRBD1. Germline V gene sequence: CDR1 SGDLS, CDR2 YYNGEE. This CDR3 region has 16 residues. Trimming cost V 4 bases and J 2 bases; bases outside gene matches: 10. CDR3 in amino acids: CASSTAGQGGNYGYTF. Written as DNA, the CDR3 is TGTGCCAGCAGCACCGCAGGACAGGGTGGCAACTATGGCTACACCTTC.

This rearrangement joins TRBV6-5 to TRBJ1-2; D possibly corresponds to TRBD1 (5 bases). Germline loops: CDR1 MNHEY, CDR2 SVGAGI. The V end lost 2 bases, the J end lost 6 bases, and 13 bases lay between the germline ends. The CDR3 contains 14 residues. The CDR3 spells CASSYREGFNGYTF. CDR3 DNA sequence: TGTGCCAGCAGTTACCGGGAGGGGTTTAATGGCTACACCTTC.

The chain has TRBV10-2 and TRBJ1-1; no clear D gene. The CDR3 length is 16 residues. Germline CDR1 is WSHSY and CDR2 is SAAADI. V lost 4 bases and J lost 0, with 15 bases in between. CDR3 in amino acids: CASSGRGEAVNTEAFF. CDR3 nucleotide sequence: TGCGCCAGCAGTGGCCGCGGGGAGGCGGTGAACACTGAAGCTTTCTTT.

The genes are TRBV5-5 and TRBJ2-3; 9 bases map to TRBD2. Per the germline V gene, CDR1 is SGHKS and CDR2 is YYEKEE (reference sequence). V lost 2 bases and J lost 6; bases outside the gene matches: 1. This CDR3 spans 13 amino acids. CDR3 region: CASSFSGSDTQYF. The CDR3 bases are TGTGCCAGCAGCTTTAGCGGGAGTGATACGCAGTATTTT.

V usage is TRBV27 and J usage is TRBJ2-1; the D is unclear. V shed 7 bases and J shed 3 bases, with 4 bases lying between them. CDR3 length equals 11 residues. CDR1 and CDR2 from the germline V gene are MNHEY and SMNVEV (reference sequence). This CDR3 reads CASTFYNEQFF. The CDR3 DNA sequence: TGTGCCAGCACATTCTACAATGAGCAGTTCTTC.